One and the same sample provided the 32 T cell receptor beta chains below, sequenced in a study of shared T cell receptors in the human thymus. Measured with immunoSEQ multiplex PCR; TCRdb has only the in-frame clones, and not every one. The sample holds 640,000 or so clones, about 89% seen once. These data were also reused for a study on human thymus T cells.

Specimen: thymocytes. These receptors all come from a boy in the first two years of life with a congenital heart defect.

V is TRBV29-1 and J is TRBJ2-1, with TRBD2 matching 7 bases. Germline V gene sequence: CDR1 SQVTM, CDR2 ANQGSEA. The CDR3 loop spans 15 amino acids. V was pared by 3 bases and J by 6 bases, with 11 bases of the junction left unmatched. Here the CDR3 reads CSVDPSGVTFNEQFF. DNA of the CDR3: TGCAGCGTTGATCCCAGCGGGGTTACCTTCAATGAGCAGTTCTTC.

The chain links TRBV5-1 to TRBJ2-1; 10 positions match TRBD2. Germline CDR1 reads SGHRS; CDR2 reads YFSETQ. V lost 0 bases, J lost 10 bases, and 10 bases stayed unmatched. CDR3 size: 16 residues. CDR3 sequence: CASSLAVSGGAEEQFF. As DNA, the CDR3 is TGCGCCAGCAGCTTGGCCGTCAGCGGGGGGGCAGAAGAGCAGTTCTTC.

As DNA, the CDR3 is TGTGCCAGCAGGCATACGTCGGGGGGGCAAAAAAACATTCAGTACTTC. This sequence encodes CASRHTSGGQKNIQYF. V usage is TRBV27 and J usage is TRBJ2-4; TRBD2 matches 8 bases. The CDR3 extends over 16 amino acids. Trimming cost V 6 bases and J 4 bases; bases outside gene matches: 11. Germline V gives CDR1 MNHEY, CDR2 SMNVEV (reference sequence).

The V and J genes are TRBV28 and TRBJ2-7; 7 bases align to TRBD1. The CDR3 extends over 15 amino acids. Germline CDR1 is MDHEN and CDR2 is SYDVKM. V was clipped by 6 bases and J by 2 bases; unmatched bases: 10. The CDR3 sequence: CASSHDQGEPYEQYF. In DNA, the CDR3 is TGTGCCAGCAGCCACGACCAGGGGGAACCCTACGAGCAGTACTTC.

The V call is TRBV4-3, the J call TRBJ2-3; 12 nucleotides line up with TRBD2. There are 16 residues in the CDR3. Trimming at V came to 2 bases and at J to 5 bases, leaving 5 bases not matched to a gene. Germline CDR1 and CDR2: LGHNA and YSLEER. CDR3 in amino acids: CASSQLAGGPGDTQYF. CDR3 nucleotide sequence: TGCGCCAGCAGCCAACTAGCGGGAGGGCCGGGAGATACGCAGTATTTT.

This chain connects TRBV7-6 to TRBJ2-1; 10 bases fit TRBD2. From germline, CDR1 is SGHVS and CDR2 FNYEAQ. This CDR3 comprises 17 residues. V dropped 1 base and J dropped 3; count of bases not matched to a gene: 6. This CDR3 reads CASSLELSGRNYNEQFF. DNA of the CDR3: TGTGCCAGCAGCTTAGAACTTAGCGGGAGGAACTACAATGAGCAGTTCTTC.

CDR3 nucleotide sequence: TGTGCCAGCAGCGTAGGTCGGGCGGGAGGCTCCTACAATGAGCAGTTCTTC. Encoded protein: CASSVGRAGGSYNEQFF. The chain joins TRBV9 to TRBJ2-1; TRBD2 matches at 8 bases. This CDR3 spans 17 amino acids. Germline lookup yields CDR1 SGDLS and CDR2 YYNGEE. With 0 bases clipped from V and 0 bases from J, the junction kept 5 bases outside the gene matches.

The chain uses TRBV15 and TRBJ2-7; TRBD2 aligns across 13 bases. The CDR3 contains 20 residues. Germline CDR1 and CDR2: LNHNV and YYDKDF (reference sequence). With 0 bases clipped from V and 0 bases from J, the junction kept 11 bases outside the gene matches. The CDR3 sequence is CATSREGPGLAGARSYEQYF. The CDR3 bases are TGTGCCACCAGCAGAGAGGGCCCTGGACTAGCGGGAGCCCGCTCCTACGAGCAGTACTTC.

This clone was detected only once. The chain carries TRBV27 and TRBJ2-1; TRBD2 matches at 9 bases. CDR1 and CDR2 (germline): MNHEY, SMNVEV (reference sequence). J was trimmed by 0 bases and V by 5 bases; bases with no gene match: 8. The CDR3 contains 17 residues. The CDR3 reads CASSPHPSGISYNEQFF. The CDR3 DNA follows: TGTGCCAGCAGTCCCCACCCTAGCGGGATCTCCTACAATGAGCAGTTCTTC.

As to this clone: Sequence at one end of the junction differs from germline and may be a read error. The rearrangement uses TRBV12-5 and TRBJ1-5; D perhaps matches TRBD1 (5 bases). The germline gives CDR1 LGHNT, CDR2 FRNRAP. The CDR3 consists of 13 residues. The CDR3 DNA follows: TGTGCTAGTGGTCTGGCAGCGCCAGGGCCCAGGGATTTT. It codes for CASGLAAPGPRDF.

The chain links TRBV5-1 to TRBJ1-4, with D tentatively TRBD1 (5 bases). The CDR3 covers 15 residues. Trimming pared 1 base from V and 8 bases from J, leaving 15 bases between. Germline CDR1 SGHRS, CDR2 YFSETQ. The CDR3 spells CASSLTEGKGEKLFF. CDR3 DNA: TGCGCCAGCAGCTTGACGGAGGGGAAGGGAGAAAAACTGTTTTTT.

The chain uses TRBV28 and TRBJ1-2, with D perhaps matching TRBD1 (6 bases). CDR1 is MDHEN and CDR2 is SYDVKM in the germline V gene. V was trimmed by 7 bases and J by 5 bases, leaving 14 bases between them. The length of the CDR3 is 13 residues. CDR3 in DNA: TGTGCCAGCACCTTGCAGGGGTGGTATGGCTACACCTTC. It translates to CASTLQGWYGYTF.

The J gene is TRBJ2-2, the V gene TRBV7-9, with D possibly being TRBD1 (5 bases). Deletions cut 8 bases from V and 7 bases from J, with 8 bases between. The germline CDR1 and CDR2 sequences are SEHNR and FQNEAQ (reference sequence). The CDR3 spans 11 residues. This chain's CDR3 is CASQGVGELFF. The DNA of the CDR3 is TGTGCCAGCCAGGGCGTCGGGGAGCTGTTTTTT.

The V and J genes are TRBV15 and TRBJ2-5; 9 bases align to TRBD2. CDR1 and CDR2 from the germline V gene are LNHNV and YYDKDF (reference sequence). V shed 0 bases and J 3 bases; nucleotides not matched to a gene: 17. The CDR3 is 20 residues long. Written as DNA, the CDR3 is TGTGCCACCAGCAGAGAGAGGCCCCGCGGGGCTAGCGGGGTAAAAGAGACCCAGTACTTC. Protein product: CATSRERPRGASGVKETQYF.

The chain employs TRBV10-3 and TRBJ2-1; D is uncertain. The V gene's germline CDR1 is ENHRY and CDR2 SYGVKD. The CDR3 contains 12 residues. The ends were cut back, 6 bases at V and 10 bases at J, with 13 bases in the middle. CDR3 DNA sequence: TGTGCCATCAGGAGAGGCGATTGGGAGCAGTTCTTC. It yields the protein CAIRRGDWEQFF.

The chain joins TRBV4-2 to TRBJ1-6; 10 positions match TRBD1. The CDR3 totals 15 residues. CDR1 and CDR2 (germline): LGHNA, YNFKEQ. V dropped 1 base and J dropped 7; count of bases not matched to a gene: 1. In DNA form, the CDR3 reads TGTGCCAGCAGCCAAGGGGACAGGGGAAATTCACCCCTCCACTTT. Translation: CASSQGDRGNSPLHF.

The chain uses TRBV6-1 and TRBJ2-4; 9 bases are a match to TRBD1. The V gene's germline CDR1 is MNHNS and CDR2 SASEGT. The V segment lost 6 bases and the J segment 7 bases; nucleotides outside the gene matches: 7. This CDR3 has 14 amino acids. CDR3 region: CASSQQGAGNIQYF. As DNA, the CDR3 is TGTGCCAGCAGCCAACAGGGGGCCGGTAACATTCAGTACTTC.

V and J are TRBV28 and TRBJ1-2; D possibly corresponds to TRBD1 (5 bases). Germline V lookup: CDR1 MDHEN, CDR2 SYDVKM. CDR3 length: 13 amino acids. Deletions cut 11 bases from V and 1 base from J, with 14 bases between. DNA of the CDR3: TGTGCCGCAGCGGGACGCCGTAACTATGGCTACACCTTC. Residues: CAAAGRRNYGYTF.

CDR3 nucleotide sequence: TGTGCCAGCAGTTTTCTACAGGCTCGGGCATATGGCTACACCTTC. Translating gives CASSFLQARAYGYTF. The J gene is TRBJ1-2, the V gene TRBV28; TRBD1 is a possible D gene (5 bases). The V gene's germline CDR1 is MDHEN and CDR2 SYDVKM. Trimming took off 3 bases at V and 5 bases at J, with 16 bases between the two ends. The CDR3 contains 15 residues.

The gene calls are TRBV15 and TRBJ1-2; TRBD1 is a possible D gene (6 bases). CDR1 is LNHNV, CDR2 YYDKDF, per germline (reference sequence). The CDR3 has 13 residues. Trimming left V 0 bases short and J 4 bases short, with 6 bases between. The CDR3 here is CATSREQGYGYTF. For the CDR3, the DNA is TGTGCCACCAGCAGAGAACAGGGCTATGGCTACACCTTC.

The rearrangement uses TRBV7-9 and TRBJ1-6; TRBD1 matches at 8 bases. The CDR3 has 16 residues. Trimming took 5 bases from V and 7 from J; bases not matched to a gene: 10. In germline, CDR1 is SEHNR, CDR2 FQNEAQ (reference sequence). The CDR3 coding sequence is TGTGCCAGCAGCCAAAGCGGCTACAGGGGGAATTCACCCCTCCACTTT. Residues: CASSQSGYRGNSPLHF.

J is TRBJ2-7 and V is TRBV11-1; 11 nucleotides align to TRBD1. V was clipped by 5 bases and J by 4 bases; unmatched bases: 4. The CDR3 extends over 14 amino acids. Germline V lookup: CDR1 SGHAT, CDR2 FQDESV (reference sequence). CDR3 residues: CASSRRDRGYEQYF. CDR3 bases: TGTGCCAGCAGCAGACGGGACAGGGGGTACGAGCAGTACTTC.

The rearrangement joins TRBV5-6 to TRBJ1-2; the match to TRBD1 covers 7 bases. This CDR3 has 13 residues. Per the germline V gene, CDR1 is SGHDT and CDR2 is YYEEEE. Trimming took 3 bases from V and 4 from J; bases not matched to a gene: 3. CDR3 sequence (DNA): TGTGCCAGCAGCTCCGGGACAGCCTATGGCTACACCTTC. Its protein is CASSSGTAYGYTF.

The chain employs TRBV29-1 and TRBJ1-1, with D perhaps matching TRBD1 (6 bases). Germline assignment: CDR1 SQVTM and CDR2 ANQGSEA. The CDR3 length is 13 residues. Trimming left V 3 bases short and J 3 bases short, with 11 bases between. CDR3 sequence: CSVEDRGDTEAFF. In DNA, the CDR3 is TGCAGCGTTGAGGACAGAGGGGACACTGAAGCTTTCTTT.

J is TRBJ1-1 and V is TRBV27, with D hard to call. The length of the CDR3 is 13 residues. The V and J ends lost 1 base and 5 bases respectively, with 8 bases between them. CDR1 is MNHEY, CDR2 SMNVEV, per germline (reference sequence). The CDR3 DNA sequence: TGTGCCAGCAGTTTATTGACAACGACTGAAGCTTTCTTT. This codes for CASSLLTTTEAFF.

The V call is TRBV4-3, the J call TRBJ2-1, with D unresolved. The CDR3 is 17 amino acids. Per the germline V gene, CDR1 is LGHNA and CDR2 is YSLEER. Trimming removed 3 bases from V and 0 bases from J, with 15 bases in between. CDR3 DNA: TGCGCCAGCAGCCACGTGCTAGAGCTTTTCTCCTACAATGAGCAGTTCTTC. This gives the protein CASSHVLELFSYNEQFF.

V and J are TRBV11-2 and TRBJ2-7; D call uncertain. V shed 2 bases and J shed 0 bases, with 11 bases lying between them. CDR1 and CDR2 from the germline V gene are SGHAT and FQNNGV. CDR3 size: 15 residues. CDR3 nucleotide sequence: TGTGCCAGCAGCTTAACCGGTTTAGCCTCCTACGAGCAGTACTTC. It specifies CASSLTGLASYEQYF.

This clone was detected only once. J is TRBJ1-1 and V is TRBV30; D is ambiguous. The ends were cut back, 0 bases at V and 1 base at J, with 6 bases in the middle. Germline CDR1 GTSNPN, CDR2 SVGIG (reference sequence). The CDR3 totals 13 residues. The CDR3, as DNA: TGTGCCTGGAGTGTAGCTGGGAACACTGAAGCTTTCTTT. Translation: CAWSVAGNTEAFF.

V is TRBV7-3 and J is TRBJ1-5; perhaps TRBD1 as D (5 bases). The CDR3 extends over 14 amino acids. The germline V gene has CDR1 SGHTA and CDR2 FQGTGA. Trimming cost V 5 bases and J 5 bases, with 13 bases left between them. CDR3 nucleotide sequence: TGTGCCAGCAGCCGAGCCCGGGGGGATCAGCCCCAGCATTTT. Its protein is CASSRARGDQPQHF.

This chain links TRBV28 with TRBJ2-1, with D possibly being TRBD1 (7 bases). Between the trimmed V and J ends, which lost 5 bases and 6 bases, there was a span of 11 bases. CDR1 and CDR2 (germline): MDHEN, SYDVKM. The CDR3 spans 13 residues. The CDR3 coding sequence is TGTGCCAGCAGTAGACAGGGAGGCAATGAGCAGTTCTTC. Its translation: CASSRQGGNEQFF.

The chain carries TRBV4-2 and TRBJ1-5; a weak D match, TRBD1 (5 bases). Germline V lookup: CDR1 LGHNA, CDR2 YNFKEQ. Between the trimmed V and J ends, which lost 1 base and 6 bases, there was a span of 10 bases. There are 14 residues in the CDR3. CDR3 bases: TGTGCCAGCAGCCAAGGGGGGGGAAGTCAGCCCCAGCATTTT. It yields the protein CASSQGGGSQPQHF.

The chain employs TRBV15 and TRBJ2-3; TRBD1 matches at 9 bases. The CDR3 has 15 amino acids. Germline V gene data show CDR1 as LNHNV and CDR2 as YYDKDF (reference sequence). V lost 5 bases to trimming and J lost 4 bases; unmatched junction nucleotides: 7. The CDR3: CATSLRQGVPDTQYF. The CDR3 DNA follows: TGTGCCACCAGCCTACGACAGGGGGTTCCAGATACGCAGTATTTT.